These 16 T cell receptor beta chains originate from one sample sequenced in a study of cytomegalovirus exposure and HLA in healthy donors. PCR employed 60 Vbeta and 13 Jbeta primers. Sequencing used immunoSEQ multiplex PCR; TCRdb keeps in-frame clones, though not all of them. The top ten hold 4% to 5% of the sample, which has about 83,000 clones, about 81% seen once. The sample was PBMCs. The receptors come from a man between 60 and 75 years old in good health and CMV-seronegative.

The chain uses TRBV20-1 and TRBJ1-2, with D tentatively TRBD1 (5 bases). CDR3 length: 11 residues. From germline, CDR1 is DFQATT and CDR2 SNEGSKA (reference sequence). V lost 6 bases and J lost 1, with 6 bases in between. The CDR3 coding sequence is TGCAGTGCCGACAGTAACTATGGCTACACCTTC. Translating gives CSADSNYGYTF.

Of note for this clone: The same CDR3 can be traced to other DNA sequences in this sample. V usage is TRBV19 and J usage is TRBJ2-3; the D is unclear. CDR3 length: 13 residues. V lost 1 base and J lost 3, with 5 bases in between. Germline CDR1 is LNHDA and CDR2 is SQIVND (reference sequence). The CDR3 sequence is CASSIGRTDTQYF. The CDR3 coding sequence is TGTGCCAGTAGTATAGGTCGGACAGATACGCAGTATTTT.

The chain joins TRBV6-6 to TRBJ2-2, with 7 bases lining up with TRBD2. The CDR3 has 15 residues. Per germline, CDR1 MNHNY and CDR2 SVGAGI (reference sequence). V gave up 6 bases and J gave up 6 bases; unmatched junction bases: 10. CDR3 sequence reads: CASRRGGVAPGELFF. The CDR3 coding sequence is TGTGCCAGCAGGCGTGGGGGGGTTGCCCCCGGGGAGCTGTTTTTT.

This clone was seen only a few times. The CDR3: CASSYQQGAGGYTF. The CDR3 bases are TGTGCCAGCAGTTACCAACAGGGGGCGGGTGGCTACACCTTC. The chain is built from TRBV6-5 and TRBJ1-2; 9 bases match TRBD1. Germline V gene sequence: CDR1 MNHEY, CDR2 SVGAGI. The CDR3 is 14 residues long. V was pared by 2 bases and J by 7 bases, with 5 bases of the junction left unmatched.

The V gene is TRBV7-8, the J gene TRBJ2-5, with 9 bases aligning to TRBD1. Germline V gives CDR1 SGHVS, CDR2 FQNEAQ. CDR3 length: 15 amino acids. Unmatched junction bases numbered 7, after V lost 4 bases and J lost 4 bases. The CDR3 DNA sequence: TGTGCCAGCAGCTACGACAGGGGGGAGGGAGAGACCCAGTACTTC. Protein sequence: CASSYDRGEGETQYF.

To note about this clone: One end of the junction fails to match germline, which may point to a read error. The rearrangement joins TRBV7-2 to TRBJ2-4; D is uncertain. The CDR3 is 16 amino acids. Germline V gives CDR1 SGHTA, CDR2 FQGNSA. The CDR3 region is CASSLAFSLAKNIQYF. Written as DNA, the CDR3 is TGTGCCAGCAGTTTAGCCTTCTCCCTAGCCAAAAACATTCAGTACTTC.

The genes are TRBV7-3 and TRBJ1-2; 7 bases match TRBD1. Losses at the gene ends were 2 bases for V and 4 bases for J; bases not matched to a gene: 7. The germline gives CDR1 SGHTA, CDR2 FQGTGA. This CDR3 spans 15 amino acids. DNA for the CDR3: TGTGCCAGCAGCTTATCTCCGGGACAGCTCTATGGCTACACCTTC. It specifies CASSLSPGQLYGYTF.

This clone was seen just once. The chain has TRBV4-2 and TRBJ2-7; 8 bases align to TRBD2. Germline lookup yields CDR1 LGHNA and CDR2 YNFKEQ. Trimming cost V 1 base and J 3 bases; bases outside gene matches: 5. The CDR3 contains 15 residues. The CDR3: CASSQVRGGDYEQYF. The CDR3 region has the DNA TGTGCCAGCAGCCAAGTCCGGGGGGGGGACTACGAGCAGTACTTC.

The V call is TRBV6-6, the J call TRBJ2-3; D remains ambiguous. Germline values: CDR1 MNHNY, CDR2 SVGAGI (reference sequence). Trimming shortened V by 4 bases and J by 4 bases, and 12 bases separated the two germline ends. The CDR3 sequence is 14 residues long. CDR3 DNA: TGTGCCAGCAGTTTCCCACCCCAGTCAGATACGCAGTATTTT. Protein: CASSFPPQSDTQYF.

Note on this clone: An end of the junction differs from the germline gene, which may be a read error. The chain links TRBV7-9 to TRBJ2-7; a possible D gene is TRBD1 (5 bases). The CDR3 contains 13 residues. Germline V gene data show CDR1 as SEHNR and CDR2 as FQNEAQ (reference sequence). The CDR3 here is CSSSPQGPYEQYF. The CDR3 DNA follows: TGTTCCAGCAGCCCCCAGGGCCCCTACGAGCAGTACTTC.

J is TRBJ2-7 and V is TRBV7-9; a possible D gene is TRBD1 (6 bases). Trimming removed 0 bases at V and 3 bases at J, with 21 bases between. The CDR3 is 18 residues long. Per the germline V gene, CDR1 is SEHNR and CDR2 is FQNEAQ (reference sequence). As DNA, the CDR3 is TGTGCCAGCAGCTTAGCAGGGCCGACACAGGGTGGGGACTACGAGCAGTACTTC. Its protein is CASSLAGPTQGGDYEQYF. The whole variable domain, filled in from reference TRBV7-9 and TRBJ2-7, reads DTGVSQNPRHKITKRGQNVTFRCDPISEHNRLYWYRQTLGQGPEFLTYFQNEAQLEKSRLLSDRFSAERPKGSFSTLEIQRTEQGDSAMYLCASSLAGPTQGGDYEQYFGPGTRLTVT.

This chain joins TRBV30 and TRBJ1-2, with unresolved D. Trimming took off 2 bases at V and 1 base at J, with 8 bases between the two ends. In germline, CDR1 is GTSNPN, CDR2 SVGIG (reference sequence). The length of the CDR3 is 13 residues. The CDR3, as DNA: TGTGCCTGGAGTCTCGCTATTAACTATGGCTACACCTTC. The encoded protein is CAWSLAINYGYTF.

The V call is TRBV5-1, the J call TRBJ1-1; 7 bases are shared with TRBD1. The CDR3 sequence is 15 residues long. Looked up from germline, CDR1 is SGHRS and CDR2 is YFSETQ. Trimming took 3 bases from V and 2 from J; bases not matched to a gene: 7. DNA of the CDR3: TGCGCCAGCAGCTGGACGGGACAGTCAAACACTGAAGCTTTCTTT. Translation: CASSWTGQSNTEAFF. Based on the CDR3 plus reference TRBV5-1 and TRBJ1-1, the full variable domain is KAGVTQTPRYLIKTRGQQVTLSCSPISGHRSVSWYQQTPGQGLQFLFEYFSETQRNKGNFPGRFSGRQFSNSRSEMNVSTLELGDSALYLCASSWTGQSNTEAFFGQGTRLTVV.

The V and J genes are TRBV19 and TRBJ1-1; D is uncertain. V was trimmed by 3 bases and J by 0 bases, leaving 5 bases between them. Germline V CDR1 and CDR2: LNHDA, SQIVND (reference sequence). The CDR3 has 13 amino acids. CDR3: CASSINMNTEAFF. CDR3 DNA: TGTGCCAGTAGTATTAACATGAACACTGAAGCTTTCTTT.

This chain joins TRBV29-1 and TRBJ2-7, with TRBD1 matching 9 bases. The CDR3 spans 14 residues. Trimming at V came to 2 bases and at J to 6 bases, leaving 8 bases not matched to a gene. Germline V CDR1 and CDR2: SQVTM, ANQGSEA. CDR3 in amino acids: CSVEPGQGRREQYF. In DNA form, the CDR3 reads TGCAGCGTTGAACCCGGACAGGGGCGTCGCGAGCAGTACTTC.

The chain employs TRBV10-3 and TRBJ2-5, with D uncertain. The germline gives CDR1 ENHRY, CDR2 SYGVKD. CDR3 size: 14 residues. The germline V and J ends were trimmed by 0 bases and 2 bases, with 7 bases remaining between them. As DNA, the CDR3 is TGTGCCATCAGTGAGTCGATCAGTCAAGAGACCCAGTACTTC. Residues: CAISESISQETQYF.